This TCR beta chain comes out of a study of T-cell memory formation after mild COVID-19. As for the study in general: Clusters were largely donor specific.

The sample holds a few counts of this clonotype. TCRdb ran MiXCR on the 5' RACE reads and lists one entry per CDR3 protein. Among over 500,000 distinct CDR3 sequences listed, 17% were seen once. V was cut by 3 bases and J by 7 bases, with 8 bases left in between. The CDR3 totals 12 residues. The receptor was derived from an adult woman who had mild COVID-19 (a few samples of this study predate the infection). Cell type and time point are not known. V usage is TRBV12-3 or TRBV12-4 and J usage is TRBJ2-3; D call uncertain. Material for sequencing was PBMCs or a T cell subset sorted from them (not recorded which). Here the CDR3 reads CASSFSANTQYF. CDR3 nucleotides: TGTGCCAGCAGTTTTTCAGCGAATACGCAGTATTTT.